Listed below are T cell receptor beta chains from one sample, sequenced in a study of shared clonotypes between healthy human individuals. Some clones are missing from TCRdb's copy, which holds only in-frame ones; the method was immunoSEQ multiplex PCR. Altogether just over 2,000,000 clones are present, 85% to 95% being singletons, with the ten largest covering roughly 1%. The material sequenced was naive CD8+ T cells sorted from blood. These receptors all stem from a young man in good health. Each CDR3 is given with its conserved first and last residue. A D gene is named only where the DNA matches it firmly. Size values are once, few and many counts, or a class for expanded clones, and some rows have none.

v_call	d_call	clone_size	j_call	cdr3_nt	cdr3_aa
TRBV10-3	TRBD1	.	TRBJ2-2	TGTGCCATCAGTCCGGACAGGGGAACCGGGGAGCTGTTTTTT	CAISPDRGTGELFF
TRBV7-2	TRBD1	.	TRBJ2-1	TGTGCCAGCAGCTTGGACAGGGGGTTTTACAATGAGCAGTTCTTC	CASSLDRGFYNEQFF
TRBV5-4	.	.	TRBJ2-3	TGTGCCAGCAGCTTGGACCGCGGGGATGGCACAGATACGCAGTATTTT	CASSLDRGDGTDTQYF
TRBV13	.	.	TRBJ2-7	TGTGCCTGCAGTCTACGGGAAGCCTACGAGCAGTACTTC	CACSLREAYEQYF
TRBV11-2	TRBD1	.	TRBJ1-4	TGTGCCAGCAGCCCCTCTGGGACAGTCCAAACTAATGAAAAACTGTTTTTT	CASSPSGTVQTNEKLFF
TRBV2	.	.	TRBJ2-2	TGTGCCAGCAGTGATGAGTTCAACACCGGGGAGCTGTTTTTT	CASSDEFNTGELFF
TRBV4-1	.	.	TRBJ1-4	TGCGCCAGTCAGGGCAGATATGCAACTAATGAAAAACTGTTTTTT	CASQGRYATNEKLFF
TRBV10-3	.	.	TRBJ2-5	TGTGCCATCAGTGACCCCCCCAGAGGGGAAGGAGAGACCCAGTACTTC	CAISDPPRGEGETQYF
TRBV28	.	.	TRBJ2-7	TGTGCCAGCAGTTTACACAAAACCTCCTACGAGCAGTACTTC	CASSLHKTSYEQYF
TRBV5-6	.	.	TRBJ2-1	TGTGCCAGCAGCTTGGGAGACGTATATGAGCAGTTCTTC	CASSLGDVYEQFF
TRBV2	TRBD1	.	TRBJ1-1	TGTGCCAGCAGTCCCACAGGGGTCAAAGGCACTGAAGCTTTCTTT	CASSPTGVKGTEAFF
TRBV6-1	.	.	TRBJ1-2	TGTGCCAGCAGTGAAGGCAGAAACTATGGCTACACCTTC	CASSEGRNYGYTF
TRBV9	TRBD2	.	TRBJ2-5	TGTGCCAGCAGCGTGTGGCCTAGCGGGGGGCAAGAGACCCAGTACTTC	CASSVWPSGGQETQYF
TRBV7-9	.	.	TRBJ2-1	TGTGCCAGCAGCTCGGAATCCCCCCGGAGGGCCTACAATGAGCAGTTCTTC	CASSSESPRRAYNEQFF
TRBV6-1	TRBD2	.	TRBJ2-1	TGTGCCAGCAGTGAAGGGACTAGCGGGGGGCGGGAGCAGTTCTTC	CASSEGTSGGREQFF
TRBV5-4	.	.	TRBJ2-5	TGTGCCAGCAGCCCGAACACCGGGACCCCACTTTCGGCCCAGTACTTC	CASSPNTGTPLSAQYF
TRBV4-1	.	once	TRBJ2-7	TGCGCCAGCAGCCAAGATCGAGGGGGAAGCTCCTACGAGCAGTACTTC	CASSQDRGGSSYEQYF
TRBV2	TRBD1	.	TRBJ1-6	TGTGCCAGCATGTTTACCCAAACAGGGGTTGCTTCACCCCTCCACTTT	CASMFTQTGVASPLHF
TRBV28	.	.	TRBJ1-4	TGTGCCAGCAGTTTTAGGACAGATGAAAAACTGTTTTTT	CASSFRTDEKLFF
TRBV18	.	.	TRBJ1-4	TGTGCCAGCTCACCAAAGGGATACGAAAAACTGTTTTTT	CASSPKGYEKLFF
TRBV6-5	TRBD1	.	TRBJ2-3	TGTGCCAGCAGTTACTCACAGGGGGGCCCAGATACGCAGTATTTT	CASSYSQGGPDTQYF
TRBV7-2	.	.	TRBJ1-2	TGTGCCAGCAGTTTCGGGACCCTCTATGGCTACACCTTC	CASSFGTLYGYTF
TRBV5-8	.	.	TRBJ2-7	TGTGCCAGCAGCTTGGATCAGGGATCCTACGAGCAGTACTTC	CASSLDQGSYEQYF
TRBV19	TRBD2	few	TRBJ2-1	TGTGCCAGTAGTATAGATCGGGAGGGCGGAGTCTACAATGAGCAGTTCTTC	CASSIDREGGVYNEQFF
TRBV5-1	.	.	TRBJ2-5	TGCGCCAGCAGCTTGTGGGGGCCGGAGACCCAGTACTTC	CASSLWGPETQYF
TRBV4-1	TRBD2	.	TRBJ2-1	TGCGCCAGCAGCCAGACTAGCGGGTATTACAATGAGCAGTTCTTC	CASSQTSGYYNEQFF
TRBV14	TRBD2	.	TRBJ2-3	TGTGCCAGCAGCCACCTAGCGGGAGTAATAGATACGCAGTATTTT	CASSHLAGVIDTQYF
TRBV13	.	.	TRBJ2-1	TGTGCCAGCAGCCCCATTAGCGACAATGAGCAGTTCTTC	CASSPISDNEQFF
TRBV15	.	.	TRBJ1-1	TGTGCCACCAGCAGAGCAGGGGACACTGAAGCTTTCTTT	CATSRAGDTEAFF
TRBV7-7	TRBD1	.	TRBJ2-7	TGTGCTAGCAGCTTAGGACAGGGGGATTTTTACGAGCAGTACTTC	CASSLGQGDFYEQYF
TRBV27	.	.	TRBJ1-1	TGTGCCAGCAGCACATTAGACATCTTGACAGGACTGAACACTGAAGCTTTCTTT	CASSTLDILTGLNTEAFF
TRBV5-6	.	.	TRBJ2-7	TGTGCCAGCAGCTCTGGACTAATCTACGAGCAGTACTTC	CASSSGLIYEQYF
TRBV30	.	.	TRBJ1-1	TGTGCCTGGAGTGTACTACAGAACACTGAAGCTTTCTTT	CAWSVLQNTEAFF
TRBV2	TRBD2	.	TRBJ2-1	TGTGCCAGCAGTGAACCCCCCGGGACTAGCGGGTTCAATGAGCAGTTCTTC	CASSEPPGTSGFNEQFF
TRBV30	.	.	TRBJ1-2	TGTGCCTGGAGTCCAGACTATGGCTACACCTTC	CAWSPDYGYTF
TRBV28	.	.	TRBJ1-6	TGTGCCAGCAGCCACAGGGCCTATAATTCACCCCTCCACTTT	CASSHRAYNSPLHF
TRBV5-8	TRBD1	.	TRBJ2-5	TGTGCCAGCAGCTTGGGACAGGGCTTAGAGACCCAGTACTTC	CASSLGQGLETQYF
TRBV27	.	.	TRBJ2-7	TGTGCCAGCAGTCCCCTTGGTGGCAGGGGCTCCTACGAGCAGTACTTC	CASSPLGGRGSYEQYF
TRBV6-5	.	.	TRBJ2-3	TGTGCCAGCAGTTACTCGGCTATACCTAGCACAGATACGCAGTATTTT	CASSYSAIPSTDTQYF
TRBV7-9	TRBD2	.	TRBJ2-3	TGTGCCAGCAGCAGCGAAGAGGGACTAGCGGACTATAGCACAGATACGCAGTATTTT	CASSSEEGLADYSTDTQYF
TRBV10-2	.	.	TRBJ1-4	TGCGCCAGCAGTGAGTCTGAACAGAAACCTAATGAAAAACTGTTTTTT	CASSESEQKPNEKLFF
TRBV9	.	.	TRBJ2-6	TGTGCCAGCAGCGTTGGCTCTGGGGCCAACGTCCTGACTTTC	CASSVGSGANVLTF
TRBV7-9	.	.	TRBJ2-5	TGTGCCAGCAGCCCTGCAGGGGAGGTAGAGACCCAGTACTTC	CASSPAGEVETQYF
TRBV7-2	.	.	TRBJ2-1	TGTGCCAGCAGCCTTACACCTAGCTCCTACAATGAGCAGTTCTTC	CASSLTPSSYNEQFF
TRBV27	.	few	TRBJ1-2	TGTGCCAGCAGTTTAGTACCAGCCTATGGCTACACCTTC	CASSLVPAYGYTF